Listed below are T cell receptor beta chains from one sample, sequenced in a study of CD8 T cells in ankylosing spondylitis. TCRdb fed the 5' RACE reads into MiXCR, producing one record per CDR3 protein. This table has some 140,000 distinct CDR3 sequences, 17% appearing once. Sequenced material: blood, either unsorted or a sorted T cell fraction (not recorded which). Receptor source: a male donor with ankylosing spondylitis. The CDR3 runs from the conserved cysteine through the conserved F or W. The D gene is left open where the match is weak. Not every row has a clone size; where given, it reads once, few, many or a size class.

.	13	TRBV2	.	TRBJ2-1	CTSSGSSYNEQFF	TGTACCAGCTCGGGAAGCTCCTACAATGAGCAGTTCTTC
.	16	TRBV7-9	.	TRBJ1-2	CASSLNVEGPNYGYTF	TGTGCCTCGTCGCTTAACGTGGAGGGACCAAACTATGGCTACACCTTC
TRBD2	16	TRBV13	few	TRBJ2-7	CASSLSGSGRPYEQYF	TGTGCCAGCAGCTTATCTGGTAGCGGGAGACCCTACGAGCAGTACTTC
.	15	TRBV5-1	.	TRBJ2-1	CASSPIGSSYNEQFF	TGCGCCAGCAGCCCGATCGGAAGCTCCTACAATGAGCAGTTCTTC
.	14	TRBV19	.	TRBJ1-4	CASSIVGGNEKLFF	TGTGCCAGTAGTATCGTCGGGGGTAATGAAAAACTGTTTTTT
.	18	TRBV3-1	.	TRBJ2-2	CASSQDSTWTQNTGELFF	TGTGCCAGCAGCCAGGACTCCACCTGGACACAGAACACCGGGGAGCTGTTTTTT
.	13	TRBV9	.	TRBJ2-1	CASSVARGYEQFF	TGTGCCAGCAGCGTAGCTCGCGGTTATGAGCAGTTCTTC
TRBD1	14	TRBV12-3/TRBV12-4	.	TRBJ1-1	CASSIQGMNTEAFF	TGTGCCAGCAGTATACAGGGGATGAACACTGAAGCTTTCTTT
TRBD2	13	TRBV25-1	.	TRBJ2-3	CASRKTSGRSVYF	TGTGCCAGCAGGAAGACTAGCGGGAGAAGCGTGTATTTT
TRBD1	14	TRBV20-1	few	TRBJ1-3	CSAVDRVSGNTIYF	TGCAGTGCGGTTGACAGGGTGTCTGGAAACACCATATATTTT
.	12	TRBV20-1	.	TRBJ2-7	CSAQIGDYEQYF	TGCAGTGCTCAAATTGGGGACTACGAGCAGTACTTC
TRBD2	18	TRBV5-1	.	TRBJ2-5	CASSQPPGLAEGQETQYF	TGCGCCAGCAGCCAACCCCCGGGACTAGCGGAGGGGCAAGAGACCCAGTACTTC